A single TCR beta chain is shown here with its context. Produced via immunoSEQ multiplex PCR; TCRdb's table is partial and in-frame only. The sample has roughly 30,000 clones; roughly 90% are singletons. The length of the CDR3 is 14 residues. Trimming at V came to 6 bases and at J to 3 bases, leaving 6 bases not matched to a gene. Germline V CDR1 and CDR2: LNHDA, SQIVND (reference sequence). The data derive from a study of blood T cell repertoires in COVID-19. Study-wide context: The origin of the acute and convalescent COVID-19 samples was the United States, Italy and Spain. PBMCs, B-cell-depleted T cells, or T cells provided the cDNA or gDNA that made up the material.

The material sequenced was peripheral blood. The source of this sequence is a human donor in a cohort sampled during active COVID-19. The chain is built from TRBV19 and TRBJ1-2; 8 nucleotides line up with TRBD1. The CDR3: CASRSGTGDYGYTF. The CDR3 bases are TGTGCCAGTAGGTCCGGGACAGGAGACTATGGCTACACCTTC.